This TCR beta chain was recovered during a study of blood T cell repertoires in COVID-19. Overall study: Samples representing acute and convalescent COVID-19 were sourced from the United States, Italy and Spain.

The table lists this clone with a few counts. Measured with immunoSEQ multiplex PCR; TCRdb has only the in-frame clones, and not every one. The sample has 200,000 to 250,000 clones, more than 80% seen once; the top ten hold approximately 8%. Trimming removed 2 bases from V and 1 base from J; junction bases left unmatched: 5. The germline CDR1 and CDR2 sequences are MDHEN and SYDVKM. The CDR3 runs 16 residues. The V gene is TRBV28, the J gene TRBJ2-1; 7 bases are a match to TRBD1. The source of this sequence is an elderly woman with COVID-19, enrolled during active disease. Source material: peripheral blood. CDR3 DNA: TGTGCCAGCAGTTTAGTGCAGGGGGTGTCCTACAATGAGCAGTTCTTC. Translating it yields CASSLVQGVSYNEQFF.